This T cell receptor beta chain emerged from a study of spatial heterogeneity in lung cancer. The overall study: Consistently, beta-chain sequences turned up in larger numbers than alpha-chain sequences did. Combinations of a unique TCR and a UMI were tallied in raw reads, and on average each appeared more than ten times.

The CDR3 covers 13 residues. The germline V and J ends were trimmed by 5 bases and 8 bases, with 10 bases remaining between them. Germline V CDR1 and CDR2: ENHRY, SYGVKD. Time point defined: sample taken at primary tumor resection. Samples came from approximately 65 TRACERx patients with untreated early-stage lung cancer. Without sorting, whole RNA was sequenced from tumor, nontumor lung or frozen PBMC. MiXCR, applied by TCRdb to the 5' RACE reads, yields one record per CDR3 protein. The sample consists of some 38,000 distinct CDR3 sequences, around 3.3% of them appearing once. This clonotype was detected many times.

The chain combines TRBV10-3 with TRBJ1-6, with D uncertain. The sample was normal lung tissue next to the tumor, taken at surgery. The sequence came from a male donor with early-stage non-small cell lung cancer. The CDR3 reads CAISTDFDSPLHF. CDR3 in DNA: TGTGCCATCAGTACTGACTTCGATTCACCCCTCCACTTT.